This TCR beta chain emerged from a study of blood T cell repertoires in COVID-19. Source study methods: Amplification of reference gene primers was used by the study to estimate nucleated cell counts. Clones were sequenced by immunoSEQ multiplex PCR, and TCRdb holds only the in-frame ones, with some missing. The DNA gave D and trimming, while V, J and clone size come from that table. The sample lists just under 65,000 clones; about 82% were seen once. This clone was seen once. This CDR3 is 15 amino acids long. Trimming stripped 3 bases from V and 0 bases from J, with 11 bases between. CDR1 is KGHSH and CDR2 is LQKENI in the germline V gene.

Specimen: peripheral blood. This chain links TRBV18 with TRBJ1-1, with D perhaps matching TRBD1 (5 bases). This TCR was sampled from a human donor in a cohort sampled during active COVID-19. CDR3 sequence reads: CASSPRVGVNTEAFF. CDR3 DNA: TGTGCCAGCTCACCCAGAGTAGGGGTGAACACTGAAGCTTTCTTT.